A selection of T cell receptor beta chains follows, all from one sample in a study of cytomegalovirus exposure and HLA in healthy donors. This table comes from immunoSEQ multiplex PCR, and its TCRdb copy is limited to in-frame clones, with some not included. This sample has 60,000 or so clones, with about 76% found just once. The sample taken for sequencing was PBMCs. The source is a female donor in good health and CMV-seronegative. Both conserved end residues are part of each CDR3.

v_call: TRBV6-8
cdr3_aa: CASSYSRGRAPSTDTQYF

v_call: TRBV4-1
cdr3_aa: CASSQDGRGGTDTQYF

v_call: TRBV9
cdr3_aa: CASSVGPGDNQPQHF

v_call: TRBV28
cdr3_aa: CASSLGASSSETQYF

v_call: TRBV18
cdr3_aa: CASSPRGGEFTYEQYF

v_call: TRBV20-1
cdr3_aa: CSVGLTDTQYF

v_call: TRBV7-3
cdr3_aa: CASSLTVAGTLTDTQYF

v_call: TRBV18
cdr3_aa: CASSSTTGSTGELFF

v_call: TRBV29-1
cdr3_aa: CSVVTTGNTEAFF

v_call: TRBV19
cdr3_aa: CASSLLDATKNIQYF

v_call: TRBV4-3
cdr3_aa: CASSRRGISTDTQYF